The clone carrying this T cell receptor beta chain has a handful of counts. Its specificity is not known. The data were obtained in a study of cytomegalovirus exposure and HLA in healthy donors. Study-wide points: Overall, approximately 150 TCR beta chains were annotated as cytomegalovirus-associated. Later analysis suggested most CMV-associated TCR beta chains were HLA-restricted.

CDR3 length equals 16 residues. Germline V CDR1 and CDR2: MDHEN, SYDVKM. Between the trimmed V and J ends, which lost 3 bases and 1 base, there was a span of 16 bases. Primers for the PCR totalled 60 Vbeta and 13 Jbeta. The table came from immunoSEQ multiplex PCR; TCRdb's copy has only in-frame clones and leaves some out. The sample has more than 85,000 clones, 13% to 15% seen once; the top ten hold around 0.86%. The sequencing input was PBMCs. The chain is built from TRBV28 and TRBJ2-7; unclear D gene. The clonotype comes from a female donor in good health and CMV-seronegative. As DNA, the CDR3 is TGTGCCAGCAGTTTGGTCTCCCCAGTGACATCCTACGAGCAGTACTTC. Amino acid sequence: CASSLVSPVTSYEQYF.